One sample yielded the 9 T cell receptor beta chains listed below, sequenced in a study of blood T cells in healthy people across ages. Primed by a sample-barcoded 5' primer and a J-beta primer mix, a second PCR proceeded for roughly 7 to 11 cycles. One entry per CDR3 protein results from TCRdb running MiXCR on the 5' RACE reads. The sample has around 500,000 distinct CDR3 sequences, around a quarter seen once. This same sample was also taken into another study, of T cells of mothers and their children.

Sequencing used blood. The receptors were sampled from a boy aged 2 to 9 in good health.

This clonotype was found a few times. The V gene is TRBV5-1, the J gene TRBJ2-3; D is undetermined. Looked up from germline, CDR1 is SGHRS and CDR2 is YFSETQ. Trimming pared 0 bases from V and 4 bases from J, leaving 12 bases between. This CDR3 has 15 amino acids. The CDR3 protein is CASSLEYSGSDTQYF. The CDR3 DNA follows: TGCGCCAGCAGCTTGGAGTATAGTGGCTCAGATACGCAGTATTTT.

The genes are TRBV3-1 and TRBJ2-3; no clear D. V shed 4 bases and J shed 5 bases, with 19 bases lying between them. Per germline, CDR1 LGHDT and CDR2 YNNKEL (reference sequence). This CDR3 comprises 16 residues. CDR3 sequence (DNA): TGTGCCAGCAGCCTAACCACCCCATCAGCCGGAGATACGCAGTATTTT. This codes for CASSLTTPSAGDTQYF.

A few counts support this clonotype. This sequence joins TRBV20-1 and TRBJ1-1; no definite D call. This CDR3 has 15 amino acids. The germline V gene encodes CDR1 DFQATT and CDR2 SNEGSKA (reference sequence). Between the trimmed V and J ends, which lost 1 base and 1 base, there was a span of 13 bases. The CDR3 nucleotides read TGCAGTGCTAGAGGCCGAGCAGGACCGAACACTGAAGCTTTCTTT. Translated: CSARGRAGPNTEAFF.

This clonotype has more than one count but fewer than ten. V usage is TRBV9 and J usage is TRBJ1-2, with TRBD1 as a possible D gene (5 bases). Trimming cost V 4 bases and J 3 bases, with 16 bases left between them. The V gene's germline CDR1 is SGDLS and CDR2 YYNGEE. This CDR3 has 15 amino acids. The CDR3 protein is CASSRGHGGYYGYTF. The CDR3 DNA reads TGTGCCAGCAGCCGAGGGCACGGGGGGTACTATGGCTACACCTTC.

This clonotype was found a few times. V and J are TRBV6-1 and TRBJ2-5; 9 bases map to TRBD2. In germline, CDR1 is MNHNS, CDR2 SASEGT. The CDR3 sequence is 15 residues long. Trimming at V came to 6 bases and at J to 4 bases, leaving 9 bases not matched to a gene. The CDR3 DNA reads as TGTGCCAGCAGGGAAACTAGCGGGTTAGGAGAGACCCAGTACTTC. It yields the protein CASRETSGLGETQYF.

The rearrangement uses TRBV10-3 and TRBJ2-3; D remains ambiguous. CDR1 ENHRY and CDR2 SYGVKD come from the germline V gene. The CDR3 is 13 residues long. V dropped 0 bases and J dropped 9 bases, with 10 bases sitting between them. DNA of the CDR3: TGTGCCATCAGTGAGTCTCCGGTTGAGACGCAGTATTTT. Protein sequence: CAISESPVETQYF.

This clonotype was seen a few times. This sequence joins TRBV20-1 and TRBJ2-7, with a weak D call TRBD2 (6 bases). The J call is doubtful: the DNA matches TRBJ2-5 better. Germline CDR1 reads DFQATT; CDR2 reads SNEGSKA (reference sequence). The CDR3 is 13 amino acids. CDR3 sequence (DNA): TGCAGTGCTACCGGGACTTCTGAAGAGACCCAGTACTTC. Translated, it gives CSATGTSEETQYF.

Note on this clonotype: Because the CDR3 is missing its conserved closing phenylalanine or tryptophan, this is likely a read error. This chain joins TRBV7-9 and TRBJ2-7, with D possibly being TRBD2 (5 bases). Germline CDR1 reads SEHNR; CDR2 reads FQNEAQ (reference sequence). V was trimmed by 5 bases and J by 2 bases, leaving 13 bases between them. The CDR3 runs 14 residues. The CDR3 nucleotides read TGTGCCAGCAGCCCCCGACTATCCCCCTACGAGCAGTACTTA. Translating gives CASSPRLSPYEQYL.

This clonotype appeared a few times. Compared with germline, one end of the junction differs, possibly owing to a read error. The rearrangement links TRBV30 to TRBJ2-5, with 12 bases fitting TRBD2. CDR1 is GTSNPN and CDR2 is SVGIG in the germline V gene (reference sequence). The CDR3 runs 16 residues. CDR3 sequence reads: CAWGTLLAGGRETQHF. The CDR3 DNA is TGTGCCTGGGGGACCCTTCTAGCGGGGGGGAGAGAGACCCAGCACTTC.